This TCR beta chain was identified in a study of T cell changes during pregnancy in multiple sclerosis (dated by TCRdb to between 2017 and 2020). Looking at the study overall: In women with multiple sclerosis, the researchers looked at how the T cell repertoire shifted as pregnancy progressed.

On this clone itself: There is no known antigen for this receptor. Per-base quality was not reported, and no clone a single base away is much larger than it.

Counted from cysteine to phenylalanine, this CDR3 has 16 amino acids. Only the CDR3 part of the read is kept: 48 bases, read in frame from the first base. In the germline V gene (reference sequence), CDR1 corresponds to MNHNY and CDR2 to SVGAGI. The junction carries 13 bases between V and J, which are trimmed by 5 bases and 2 bases respectively. Receptor libraries were prepared by the immunoSEQ multiplex PCR assay. In TCRdb, the immuneACCESS table is reduced to in-frame sequences with V and J assigned. These tables do not hold every clone; where another copy was compared, an unresolved V gene accounts for under half, and the others remain unexplained. The sample records more than 40,000 clones, roughly nine tenths of which are singletons. The ten largest clones capture more than 0.6% of the sample.

This chain joins TRBV6-6 to TRBJ2-6; a confident D gene designation cannot be given. The clonotype was recovered from a female donor with multiple sclerosis, enrolled in a pregnancy study. The sample was CD4+ T cells from peripheral blood mononuclear cells, taken in the first trimester of pregnancy. In nucleotides, the sequence is TGTGCCAGCAGTCGGCAGGAATCACCTGGGGCCAACGTCCTGACTTTC. Its amino acids are CASSRQESPGANVLTF.